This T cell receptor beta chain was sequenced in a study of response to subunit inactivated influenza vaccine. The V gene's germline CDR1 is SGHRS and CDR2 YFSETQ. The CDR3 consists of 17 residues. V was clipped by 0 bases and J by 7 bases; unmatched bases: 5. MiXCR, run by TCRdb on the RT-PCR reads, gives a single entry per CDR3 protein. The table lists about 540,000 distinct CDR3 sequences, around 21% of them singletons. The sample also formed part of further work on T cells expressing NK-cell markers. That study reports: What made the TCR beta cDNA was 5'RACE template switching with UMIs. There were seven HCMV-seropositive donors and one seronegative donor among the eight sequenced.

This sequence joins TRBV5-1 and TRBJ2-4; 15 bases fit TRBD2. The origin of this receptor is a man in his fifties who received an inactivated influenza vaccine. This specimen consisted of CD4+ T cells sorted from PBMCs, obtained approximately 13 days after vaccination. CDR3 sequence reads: CASSLDTGTSGRNIQYF. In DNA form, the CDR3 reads TGCGCCAGCAGCTTGGATACCGGGACTAGCGGGAGGAACATTCAGTACTTC.